This passage covers 27 T cell receptor beta chains from one sample sequenced in a study of blood T cell repertoires in COVID-19. Repertoires were generated with immunoSEQ multiplex PCR, while TCRdb's copy carries only in-frame clones and drops some. The table lists approximately 100,000 clones, 82% of them singletons. Specimen: peripheral blood. These receptors came from a man aged 65-85 years with active or convalescent COVID-19.

This sequence joins TRBV12-3 or TRBV12-4 and TRBJ2-4, with D perhaps matching TRBD1 (5 bases). Trimming left V 5 bases short and J 8 bases short, with 10 bases between. The CDR3 contains 12 residues. DNA of the CDR3: TGTGCCAGCAGTCCAGGGTGGCACATTCAGTACTTC. This sequence encodes CASSPGWHIQYF.

This clone was detected only a few times. This rearrangement joins TRBV5-1 to TRBJ2-7; D gene ambiguous. V was pared by 4 bases and J by 3 bases, with 8 bases between. Germline CDR1 is SGHRS and CDR2 is YFSETQ. The CDR3 is 12 residues long. Here the CDR3 reads CASSTNSYEQYF. The CDR3, as DNA: TGCGCCAGCAGCACCAACAGCTACGAGCAGTACTTC.

In DNA, the CDR3 is TGTGCCAGCAGTTACGGGGACACTTTCGAGCAGTACTTC. Translation gives CASSYGDTFEQYF. This chain joins TRBV6-5 and TRBJ2-7; D is possibly TRBD1 (6 bases). Germline loops: CDR1 MNHEY, CDR2 SVGAGI. This CDR3 comprises 13 residues. The V and J ends lost 2 bases and 6 bases respectively, with 11 bases between them.

This clone was found many times. CDR3 DNA sequence: TGTGCCAGTAGAGGGGGACGAGGTAGGGAGCCCCAGCATTTT. Its protein is CASRGGRGREPQHF. This chain uses TRBV19 with TRBJ1-5; TRBD1 is a possible D gene (6 bases). Germline-derived CDR1 and CDR2 are LNHDA and SQIVND (reference sequence). The CDR3 covers 14 residues. V was cut by 6 bases and J by 8 bases, with 17 bases left in between.

The chain carries TRBV5-5 and TRBJ1-1, with 9 bases identical to TRBD1. Germline CDR1 SGHKS, CDR2 YYEKEE (reference sequence). This CDR3 is 16 amino acids long. J gave up 7 bases and V 4 bases, and 14 bases lay outside the gene matches. The CDR3 is CASSGELPGQGGEAFF. The CDR3 coding sequence is TGTGCCAGCAGCGGCGAACTACCGGGACAGGGAGGTGAAGCTTTCTTT.

The rearrangement links TRBV4-3 to TRBJ1-2; TRBD1 agrees at 7 bases. Germline assignment: CDR1 LGHNA and CDR2 YSLEER. With 1 base clipped from V and 1 base from J, the junction kept 3 bases outside the gene matches. CDR3 length: 15 residues. The CDR3 loop is CASSQAAGGNYGYTF. In DNA form, the CDR3 reads TGCGCCAGCAGCCAAGCCGCAGGGGGTAACTATGGCTACACCTTC.

CDR3 protein: CASSPSPRGYGYTF. The CDR3 bases are TGTGCCAGCAGTCCCTCTCCACGCGGCTATGGCTACACCTTC. The V and J genes are TRBV27 and TRBJ1-2; no clear D gene. The V gene's germline CDR1 is MNHEY and CDR2 SMNVEV (reference sequence). The germline V and J ends were trimmed by 5 bases and 4 bases, with 14 bases remaining between them. This CDR3 is built from 14 residues.

Concerning this clone: This could be a read error, since a much larger clone is one nucleotide away. V gene TRBV9 combines with J gene TRBJ2-1; the match to TRBD2 covers 9 bases. Germline values: CDR1 SGDLS, CDR2 YYNGEE. The CDR3 has 15 amino acids. CDR3 protein: CARSAGGTGHNEQFF. The CDR3 bases are TGTGCCCGCAGCGCGGGGGGGACGGGGCACAATGAGCAGTTCTTC.

The chain recombines TRBV11-2 with TRBJ2-1; 9 bases agree with TRBD2. Germline V gives CDR1 SGHAT, CDR2 FQNNGV. The junction had 13 bases not matched to a gene; V was cut back by 7 bases and J by 3 bases. This CDR3 region has 17 residues. The CDR3 DNA reads as TGTGCCAGCACGCTTTTGACTAGCGGAGAATACTACAATGAGCAGTTCTTC. It translates to CASTLLTSGEYYNEQFF. Full variable domain (remainder filled in from reference TRBV11-2 and TRBJ2-1): EAGVAQSPRYKIIEKRQSVAFWCNPISGHATLYWYQQILGQGPKLLIQFQNNGVVDDSQLPKDRFSAERLKGVDSTLKIQPAKLEDSAVYLCASTLLTSGEYYNEQFFGPGTRLTVL.

CDR3 nucleotides: TGTGCCAGCAGCCTCAGCGGGGGAACAGATACGCAGTATTTT. Translating gives CASSLSGGTDTQYF. The rearrangement links TRBV11-3 to TRBJ2-3, with 8 bases matching TRBD2. Germline values: CDR1 SGHNT, CDR2 YENEEA. The V and J ends lost 5 bases and 3 bases, in that order; junction bases with no gene match: 4. The CDR3 loop spans 14 amino acids.

This chain uses TRBV29-1 with TRBJ1-1; D is perhaps TRBD1 (6 bases). CDR1 is SQVTM, CDR2 ANQGSEA, per germline. Trimming took off 4 bases at V and 3 bases at J, with 12 bases between the two ends. The CDR3 consists of 13 residues. In DNA form, the CDR3 reads TGCAGCGTTGGGGTAGGGGGAGACACTGAAGCTTTCTTT. Translated, it gives CSVGVGGDTEAFF.

V usage is TRBV2 and J usage is TRBJ1-1, with 7 positions matching TRBD1. Germline-derived CDR1 and CDR2 are SNHLY and FYNNEI. Losses at the gene ends were 3 bases for V and 8 bases for J; bases not matched to a gene: 3. The CDR3 is made up of 12 amino acids. DNA for the CDR3: TGTGCCAGCAGTGATGCAGGGGGAGAAGCTTTCTTT. Translation: CASSDAGGEAFF. The full variable domain, rest sourced from reference TRBV2 and TRBJ1-1, is EPEVTQTPSHQVTQMGQEVILRCVPISNHLYFYWYRQILGQKVEFLVSFYNNEISEKSEIFDDQFSVERPDGSNFTLKIRSTKLEDSAMYFCASSDAGGEAFFGQGTRLTVV.

The chain employs TRBV4-1 and TRBJ2-1; 12 bases agree with TRBD2. Germline CDR1 and CDR2: MGHRA and YSYEKL. V was pared by 1 base and J by 7 bases, with 5 bases of the junction left unmatched. This CDR3 spans 16 amino acids. The CDR3 loop is CASSQGTSGIFNEQFF. DNA of the CDR3: TGCGCCAGCAGCCAAGGGACTAGCGGGATTTTTAATGAGCAGTTCTTC.

This chain connects TRBV7-9 to TRBJ1-4, with D perhaps matching TRBD1 (6 bases). This CDR3 is built from 16 residues. With 8 bases removed from V and 2 bases from J, the gap between germline ends came to 18 bases. CDR1 SEHNR and CDR2 FQNEAQ come from the germline V gene (reference sequence). CDR3 in amino acids: CASSFRGQGTNEKLFF. CDR3 bases: TGTGCCAGCTCATTTCGGGGCCAGGGGACTAATGAAAAACTGTTTTTT.

The genes are TRBV27 and TRBJ2-5, with 10 bases aligning to TRBD2. The germline V gene encodes CDR1 MNHEY and CDR2 SMNVEV (reference sequence). The V segment lost 2 bases and the J segment 4 bases; nucleotides outside the gene matches: 4. The CDR3 length is 15 residues. The DNA for the CDR3 is TGTGCCAGCAGTTTAAAAGCGGGGGGGCGAGAGACCCAGTACTTC. It is translated as CASSLKAGGRETQYF.

The chain uses TRBV4-1 and TRBJ1-3; D not resolved. Germline CDR1 and CDR2: MGHRA and YSYEKL. V lost 1 base and J lost 5, with 9 bases in between. This CDR3 is 14 amino acids long. This chain's CDR3 is CASSQAGERNTIYF. As DNA, the CDR3 is TGCGCCAGCAGCCAAGCTGGGGAGCGAAACACCATATATTTT.

This clone was observed once. This chain joins TRBV9 and TRBJ2-3; 8 bases match TRBD2. CDR1 and CDR2 from the germline V gene are SGDLS and YYNGEE. This CDR3 is 15 amino acids long. V trimming: 0 bases; J trimming: 1 base; junction bases outside the gene matches: 1. The CDR3 nucleotides read TGTGCCAGCAGCGTAGATAGCGGGGGCACAGATACGCAGTATTTT. This sequence encodes CASSVDSGGTDTQYF.

The chain carries TRBV10-1 and TRBJ2-7; D may be TRBD1 (6 bases). CDR3 length: 17 residues. Germline CDR1 reads WNHNN; CDR2 reads SYGVQD (reference sequence). V shed 5 bases and J shed 3 bases, with 23 bases lying between them. The CDR3, as DNA: TGCGCCAGCAGTTGGAGAGCCTCCGGGACACCACTCTACGAGCAGTACTTC. As protein: CASSWRASGTPLYEQYF.

The CDR3 DNA sequence: TGTGCCATCAGTGAGGTGGAGGGGTTCCTTGGCTACACCTTC. Its protein product is CAISEVEGFLGYTF. The chain has TRBV10-3 and TRBJ1-2; TRBD1 is a possible D gene (5 bases). The V end was cut by 2 bases, the J end by 7 bases, with 14 bases between. This CDR3 has 14 amino acids. Germline V CDR1 and CDR2: ENHRY, SYGVKD.

This clone showed up just a few times. V is TRBV12-3 or TRBV12-4 and J is TRBJ1-2; D possibly corresponds to TRBD1 (5 bases). Trimming shortened V by 6 bases and J by 3 bases, and 8 bases separated the two germline ends. The CDR3 is made up of 12 amino acids. The CDR3 sequence is CASSFRDYGYTF. The CDR3 DNA follows: TGTGCCAGCAGCTTCAGGGACTATGGCTACACCTTC.

The chain recombines TRBV7-6 with TRBJ2-7; TRBD1 matches at 7 bases. This CDR3 comprises 15 residues. Germline V gene lookup returns CDR1 SGHVS and CDR2 FNYEAQ. Unmatched junction bases numbered 9, after V lost 2 bases and J lost 5 bases. DNA for the CDR3: TGTGCCAGCAGCTTAAGCGGTACCAGGGGGAACGAGCAGTACTTC. This codes for CASSLSGTRGNEQYF.

The gene calls are TRBV7-9 and TRBJ1-1; perhaps TRBD1 as D (6 bases). V was shortened by 5 bases and J by 0 bases, with 16 bases between the two germline ends. Germline V gene sequence: CDR1 SEHNR, CDR2 FQNEAQ (reference sequence). CDR3 length: 16 residues. The CDR3 region has the DNA TGTGCCAGCAGCCTAACAGGGAGAGAGGTGAACACTGAAGCTTTCTTT. Residues: CASSLTGREVNTEAFF.

The V call is TRBV6-5, the J call TRBJ1-2; perhaps TRBD1 as D (5 bases). The ends were cut back, 4 bases at V and 5 bases at J, with 17 bases in the middle. The germline V gene encodes CDR1 MNHEY and CDR2 SVGAGI. The CDR3 runs to 15 residues. CDR3 in DNA: TGTGCCAGCAGTTCCGTGGCCCAGGGAACGTATGGCTACACCTTC. It specifies CASSSVAQGTYGYTF.

The V call is TRBV10-3, the J call TRBJ2-1; weak D call: TRBD2 (6 bases). This CDR3 contains 16 residues. V was pared by 0 bases and J by 4 bases, with 13 bases between. The germline CDR1 and CDR2 sequences are ENHRY and SYGVKD. DNA for the CDR3: TGTGCCATCAGTGAGTCGATAGTACTAGCTTACAATGAGCAGTTCTTC. Translating gives CAISESIVLAYNEQFF.

This clone has just a few counts. The genes are TRBV5-1 and TRBJ2-7; tentative D call: TRBD2 (5 bases). Trimming removed 0 bases from V and 7 bases from J, with 20 bases in between. The CDR3 length is 16 residues. Germline CDR1 is SGHRS and CDR2 is YFSETQ. The CDR3, as DNA: TGCGCCAGCAGCTTGGCCTTGGGCGGGCCTCCGGGGGAGCAGTACTTC. Its translation: CASSLALGGPPGEQYF. Combining the CDR3 with reference TRBV5-1 and TRBJ2-7 gives the whole variable domain KAGVTQTPRYLIKTRGQQVTLSCSPISGHRSVSWYQQTPGQGLQFLFEYFSETQRNKGNFPGRFSGRQFSNSRSEMNVSTLELGDSALYLCASSLALGGPPGEQYFGPGTRLTVT.

This clone showed up just once. This rearrangement joins TRBV5-1 to TRBJ1-2, with D perhaps matching TRBD1 (5 bases). CDR1 is SGHRS, CDR2 YFSETQ, per germline. V lost 5 bases, J lost 6 bases, and 14 bases lay in between. CDR3 size: 13 residues. The CDR3 DNA sequence: TGCGCCAGCAGTTCCAGGGAAACGGATGGCTACACCTTC. It yields the protein CASSSRETDGYTF. The variable domain in full, completed from reference TRBV5-1 and TRBJ1-2, reads KAGVTQTPRYLIKTRGQQVTLSCSPISGHRSVSWYQQTPGQGLQFLFEYFSETQRNKGNFPGRFSGRQFSNSRSEMNVSTLELGDSALYLCASSSRETDGYTFGSGTRLTVV.

This chain joins TRBV10-3 and TRBJ1-1; D unclear. Germline loops: CDR1 ENHRY, CDR2 SYGVKD. The CDR3 covers 15 residues. Trimming left V 4 bases short and J 0 bases short, with 12 bases between. As DNA, the CDR3 is TGTGCCATCAGTGGGTTGAGGGTCATGAACACTGAAGCTTTCTTT. Translating it yields CAISGLRVMNTEAFF.